The rows below give T cell receptor beta chains drawn from one sample of a study of glioma-infiltrating T cells after dendritic cell vaccination. Clones were sequenced by immunoSEQ multiplex PCR, and TCRdb holds only the in-frame ones, with some missing. The table includes roughly 68,000 clones, 75% to 85% detected once. The sample in question was blood, obtained before dendritic cell vaccination. All receptors derive from a human donor with glioblastoma. Both conserved end residues are part of each CDR3. D genes are given only for firm matches. For some rows the clone size is stated as once, few or many, or as a class when expanded; others skip it.

CASSHLGAGWVNEQFF,TGTGCCAGCAGCCACCTCGGAGCGGGGTGGGTCAATGAGCAGTTCTTC,TRBD2,16,TRBJ2-1,NA,TRBV14
CASSVEARYRGYTF,TGCGCCAGCAGTGTCGAGGCCCGATACCGTGGCTACACCTTC,NA,14,TRBJ1-2,NA,TRBV10-2
CASSPGGRVNTEAFF,TGTGCCAGCAGTCCAGGGGGAAGGGTGAACACTGAAGCTTTCTTT,TRBD1,15,TRBJ1-1,once,TRBV27
CASSGPGQGPYEQYF,TGTGCCAGCAGCGGACCGGGACAGGGCCCCTACGAGCAGTACTTC,TRBD1,15,TRBJ2-7,NA,TRBV9
CAQAGGNIQYF,TGTGCCCAAGCGGGGGGAAACATTCAGTACTTC,NA,11,TRBJ2-4,NA,TRBV21-1
CASSGGGQGTDTQYF,TGTGCCAGCAGTGGGGGGGGCCAGGGCACAGATACGCAGTATTTT,NA,15,TRBJ2-3,few,TRBV6-4
CASSLGIGDEQYF,TGTGCCAGCAGCTTAGGGATAGGAGACGAGCAGTACTTC,NA,13,TRBJ2-7,NA,TRBV7-2
CASTTSVPYNEQFF,TGTGCCAGTACTACTAGCGTACCTTACAATGAGCAGTTCTTC,TRBD2,14,TRBJ2-1,many,TRBV19
CASSFGSSGGYSGANVLTF,TGCGCCAGCAGCTTCGGTTCGAGCGGGGGGTACTCTGGGGCCAACGTCCTGACTTTC,TRBD2,19,TRBJ2-6,NA,TRBV5-1
CASSSPRSGSSYEQYF,TGTGCCAGCAGCTCCCCGAGGAGCGGGAGCTCCTACGAGCAGTACTTC,TRBD2,16,TRBJ2-7,NA,TRBV5-4
CASSQGSEKLFF,TGTGCCAGCAGTCAGGGGAGTGAAAAACTGTTTTTT,NA,12,TRBJ1-4,NA,TRBV2
CASSFARTSGVQFF,TGTGCCAGCAGCTTCGCCCGGACTAGCGGGGTGCAGTTCTTC,TRBD2,14,TRBJ2-1,NA,TRBV7-2
CACPQVGYGYTF,TGTGCCTGTCCACAGGTGGGGTATGGCTACACCTTC,NA,12,TRBJ1-2,NA,TRBV30
CASSVTATYEQYF,TGTGCCAGCAGTGTGACAGCTACCTACGAGCAGTACTTC,NA,13,TRBJ2-7,NA,TRBV2
CASRETSGALHEQYF,TGTGCCAGCAGGGAAACTAGCGGGGCCCTCCACGAGCAGTACTTC,TRBD2,15,TRBJ2-7,NA,TRBV7-2